Reported below is one TCR beta chain. It lacks a known antigen. Per-base quality was not reported, and no clone a single base away is much larger than it. In the ophthalmopathy patients, disease was moderately to severely active, with a Clinical Activity Score of 3 or more, a NOSPECS grade of 4 or more, and a duration of less than 3 months. Patients with uncontrolled infections, other autoimmune diseases, pregnancy or lactation were excluded. Diagnoses were established on the basis of clinical symptoms, serum thyroxine and TRAb, thyroid ultrasound, and orbital computed tomography. Ficoll-Paque density gradient centrifugation was used to isolate PBMCs from approximately 11 ml of fresh peripheral blood. Trizol reagent was used to extract total RNA, and RNA quality was then checked on an Agilent 2100 Bioanalyzer. The TCR beta CDR3 regions were amplified from RNA transcripts. For the first round of RT-PCR on the TCR CDR3, the HTBI primer set was used together with the Qiagen OneStep RT-PCR kit. Libraries were constructed in a second round of multiplex PCR, after which size selection and purification were carried out. The libraries were sequenced on an Illumina HiSeq2000 using paired-end 100 bp reads. On the study's bioinformatics: SOAPnuke was used to process the raw data, removing reads that contained adapters or uncalled bases, had a mean Phred below 15, or lacked an exact match to the constant primer or identifier. High-quality paired reads were merged with COPE v1.2.5, and unique nucleotide sequences were defined as clonotypes. MiTCR v1.1 was used to align the clonotypes against IMGT TRBV, TRBD and TRBJ reference segments. The analysis was restricted to V-J combinations with a frequency above 0.0001, which together covered over 99% of the repertoires. The TCS score was defined as F50 (clonal expansion) divided by E x V (chaos), with BLOSUM62-based TCRdist calculated between CDR3 peptides within each V-J. Welch's t-statistics and random forest reduced around 510 V-J features to about 13, which were used in a naive Bayes classifier (R e1071). TCRdb reprocessing: public reads trimmed at Q25 with fastp, clones called with MiXCR, in-frame beta chains kept. Rows merge per CDR3 protein into single entries with the most common DNA and genes. For this entry, the V and J calls and clone size follow TCRdb and not the study's own pipeline. A total of 250,000 to 350,000 distinct CDR3 sequences appear in this sample, about a sixth of them only once. The ten most abundant clones make up around 61% of the sample.

The data were taken from a study of T cells in Graves' hyperthyroidism and ophthalmopathy (dated by TCRdb to the late 2010s). General notes on the study: Peripheral blood was collected at initial diagnosis, before any treatment. To identify distinguishing TCR V-J signatures, a discovery cohort of about 100 patients was used, comprising under 45 with Graves' ophthalmopathy and approximately 57 with stable Graves' hyperthyroidism. Whether ophthalmopathy could be predicted prospectively was tested in an independent validation cohort made up of roughly 20 hyperthyroidism patients plus 17 patients who later progressed to ophthalmopathy. The 75 to 100 discovery patients were divided at random into training and test sets in a 7:3 ratio. The study also compared thyroid tissue and blood T-cell repertoires from a handful of Graves' hyperthyroidism patients. After sampling, hyperthyroidism patients received methimazole starting at 30 mg daily, and ophthalmopathy patients received high-dose intravenous methylprednisolone. According to the paper, TCR Vbeta CDR3 sequencing was carried out on 135 peripheral blood samples, which came from more than 40 ophthalmopathy, about 75 hyperthyroidism and roughly 17 progressor patients.

Measured from the cysteine to the phenylalanine, the CDR3 is 14 residues long. The entry retains the CDR3 DNA only, 42 bases that are in frame from base 1. The germline V gene sets CDR1 to SGDLS and CDR2 to YYNGEE. V lost 2 bases and J lost 1 base, and the count of bases not matched to a germline gene is 2. Overall results and qualifications from the work: Sample size was not statistically predetermined, and blinding of investigators to group allocation was not performed. Blood samples also contained most of the expanded thyroid clonotypes (frequency above 0.001), which suggests that blood repertoires may reflect thyroid immune responses. A 13 V-J signature model separated ophthalmopathy from stable hyperthyroidism, with just over 85% sensitivity and roughly 84% specificity in cross-validation and 80%/75% in testing. In validation, progression to ophthalmopathy was predicted by the model with 55% to 71% sensitivity and under 85% specificity, a median of approximately 6.5 months before onset.

This receptor was identified in a woman in her fifties or sixties with Graves' ophthalmopathy. Sequencing input: blood. This chain joins TRBV9 to TRBJ2-5; the junction holds 7 bases that match TRBD2. Read as DNA, the sequence is TGTGCCAGCAGCGTCCTAGCGGTCCAAGAGACCCAGTACTTC. This is translated as CASSVLAVQETQYF.